This TCR beta chain was captured in a study of regulatory T cells in long-lasting Graves disease. Time point specified: persistent/refractory GD, antithyroid drugs over 5 years with positive TRAb. With RNA extracted from PBMCs as input, the TCR library was made. Approximately 8.3 milliliters of peripheral blood went into EDTA tubes. About this clonotype itself: Its cognate antigen is unknown.

Trimming shortened V by 5 bases and J by 2 bases, and 14 bases separated the two germline ends. The CDR3 spans 14 residues. CDR1 GTSNPN and CDR2 SVGIG come from the germline V gene (reference sequence). Libraries of TCR beta came from iRepertoire HTBI primers plus Arm-PCR of CDR3 regions. TCRdb used MiXCR to reprocess the multiplex PCR reads, holding one entry per CDR3 protein. The sample holds more than 300,000 distinct CDR3 sequences, roughly 24% seen once. Study results and limitations: A limited number of samples was an acknowledged limitation.

This clonotype was sampled from a woman aged 40 to 49 with Graves disease. The material was peripheral blood mononuclear cells (PBMCs), obtained when the disease was refractory, from a patient treated with antithyroid drugs. The chain recombines TRBV30 with TRBJ2-3; D perhaps matches TRBD2 (6 bases). This CDR3 reads CAWGVGLYTDTQYF. The DNA for the CDR3 is TGTGCCTGGGGCGTGGGACTCTACACAGATACGCAGTATTTT.